This TCR beta chain is from a study of cytomegalovirus exposure and HLA in healthy donors. Overall study findings and caveats: An analysis that was carried out later associated 15,000 to 20,000 TCR beta sequences with HLA alleles at 0.05 false discovery rate. In most subjects, TCR beta sequences reportedly gave accurate predictions of HLA-A and HLA-B alleles. Per a later analysis, HLA-associated TCR beta chains showed more clonal expansion than other, equally common TCR beta chains.

PCR employed 60 Vbeta and 13 Jbeta primers. Generated by immunoSEQ multiplex PCR, the TCRdb table keeps only in-frame clones and is missing some. Among approximately 220,000 clones listed, less than 85% were seen once. Concerning this clone itself: Its antigen is not identified.

The CDR3 contains 15 residues. Trimming pared 3 bases from V and 3 bases from J, leaving 12 bases between. Germline V gene lookup returns CDR1 SGHRS and CDR2 YFSETQ. The sequence was collected from a girl aged 2-9 years in good health and CMV-seronegative. The specimen sequenced was PBMCs. This chain joins TRBV5-1 and TRBJ2-2; perhaps TRBD1 as D (5 bases). CDR3 bases: TGCGCCAGCAGCTCCACAGGACAAGACACCGGGGAGCTGTTTTTT. The encoded protein is CASSSTGQDTGELFF.